What follows is one T cell receptor beta chain and its context. The antigen is undetermined. These data originate in a study of shared clonotypes between healthy human individuals. The data were produced by immunoSEQ multiplex PCR, yet TCRdb's version contains in-frame clones alone and is incomplete. The data show about 1.1 million clones, with roughly 80% seen just once and about 0.89% held by the top ten. Trimming removed 5 bases from V and 2 bases from J, with 13 bases in between. CDR1 and CDR2 (germline): SGHTA, FQGNSA. This CDR3 comprises 15 residues. Findings and limits, study-wide: Clonotypes shared by all four sorted-subset donors had higher generation probabilities than non-shared clonotypes.

The receptor's source is a man aged 18 to 30 in good health. Some clones in this sample may be carry-over from other donors' samples. Source material: memory CD4+ T cells from PBMCs. Subset specified: CD45RA-negative fraction. The chain joins TRBV7-2 to TRBJ1-3; tentative D call: TRBD1 (6 bases). The CDR3 sequence is CASSQTGSPGNTIYF. CDR3 DNA sequence: TGTGCCAGCAGCCAAACAGGGTCCCCTGGAAACACCATATATTTT.